The 12 T cell receptor beta chains listed next were all sequenced from one sample in a study of cytomegalovirus exposure and HLA in healthy donors. PCR used 60 Vbeta primers and 13 Jbeta primers. The data were produced by immunoSEQ multiplex PCR, yet TCRdb's version contains in-frame clones alone and is incomplete. The data hold more than 85,000 clones, with approximately 84% observed a single time. Input material: PBMCs. All receptors derive from a male donor in good health and CMV-seronegative.

V gene TRBV5-6 combines with J gene TRBJ2-3, with 7 bases matching TRBD2. This CDR3 has 15 residues. V lost 4 bases, J lost 4 bases, and 9 bases stayed unmatched. Germline loops: CDR1 SGHDT, CDR2 YYEEEE. CDR3 coding DNA: TGTGCCAGCAGCCCAGTGGAGGGAGGGGCAGATACGCAGTATTTT. This translates into CASSPVEGGADTQYF.

The chain has TRBV7-2 and TRBJ1-5; 8 bases align to TRBD1. The CDR3 loop spans 16 amino acids. Germline V CDR1 and CDR2: SGHTA, FQGNSA. V gave up 5 bases and J gave up 7 bases; unmatched junction bases: 13. CDR3 DNA sequence: TGTGCCAGCAGCATGAGGACAGGGATCTTCCCCCAGCCCCAGCATTTT. This sequence encodes CASSMRTGIFPQPQHF.

The chain is built from TRBV2 and TRBJ1-4, with 8 bases identical to TRBD1. V lost 6 bases, J lost 7 bases, and 1 base stayed unmatched. Germline CDR1 is SNHLY and CDR2 is FYNNEI. The CDR3 is made up of 12 amino acids. The CDR3 DNA reads TGTGCCAGCAGGGACAGGGCTGAAAAACTGTTTTTT. It is translated as CASRDRAEKLFF.

The chain has TRBV30 and TRBJ2-7; TRBD2 aligns across 8 bases. Trimming cost V 0 bases and J 6 bases; bases outside gene matches: 4. This CDR3 has 13 residues. Germline V CDR1 and CDR2: GTSNPN, SVGIG (reference sequence). CDR3 sequence: CAWSVSAGAEQYF. CDR3 sequence (DNA): TGTGCCTGGAGTGTATCAGCGGGAGCCGAGCAGTACTTC.

This chain connects TRBV6-1 to TRBJ1-5; D is unclear. This CDR3 has 15 residues. The V gene's germline CDR1 is MNHNS and CDR2 SASEGT. The germline V and J ends were trimmed by 5 bases and 4 bases, with 15 bases remaining between them. The DNA for the CDR3 is TGTGCCAGCAGTTTCACAAAATCAAAAAATCAGCCCCAGCATTTT. Translated: CASSFTKSKNQPQHF.

The chain employs TRBV18 and TRBJ2-2; a possible D gene is TRBD2 (6 bases). Trimming shortened V by 3 bases and J by 4 bases, and 12 bases separated the two germline ends. Germline loops: CDR1 KGHSH, CDR2 LQKENI. There are 15 residues in the CDR3. The CDR3 sequence is CASSPRRDSTGELFF. CDR3 in DNA: TGTGCCAGCTCACCCAGGCGGGATAGCACCGGGGAGCTGTTTTTT.

The J gene is TRBJ2-5, the V gene TRBV5-1, with 9 bases identical to TRBD1. The CDR3 spans 16 residues. With 2 bases clipped from V and 5 bases from J, the junction kept 10 bases outside the gene matches. The germline gives CDR1 SGHRS, CDR2 YFSETQ. CDR3 amino acids: CASSFNRQGVGETQYF. CDR3 nucleotide sequence: TGCGCCAGCAGCTTCAACCGACAGGGGGTAGGGGAGACCCAGTACTTC.

The chain has TRBV28 and TRBJ1-4; TRBD1 is a possible D gene (6 bases). The V end lost 6 bases, the J end lost 2 bases, and 16 bases lay between the germline ends. Germline CDR1 MDHEN, CDR2 SYDVKM. The CDR3 has 16 amino acids. In nucleotides, the CDR3 is TGTGCCAGCAGCTATAACAGGGTGGAGACTAATGAAAAACTGTTTTTT. Amino acid sequence: CASSYNRVETNEKLFF.

The CDR3 loop is CASRHGGSSYEQYF. CDR3 bases: TGTGCCAGTAGACACGGAGGGAGCTCCTACGAGCAGTACTTC. The gene calls are TRBV19 and TRBJ2-7, with TRBD2 as a possible D gene (6 bases). With 6 bases removed from V and 0 bases from J, the gap between germline ends came to 12 bases. In germline, CDR1 is LNHDA, CDR2 SQIVND (reference sequence). The CDR3 has 14 amino acids.

The chain recombines TRBV19 with TRBJ1-1, with TRBD1 identical over 9 bases. CDR3 size: 17 residues. J lost 1 base, V lost 6 bases, and 12 bases had no gene match. Germline V CDR1 and CDR2: LNHDA, SQIVND (reference sequence). The CDR3 sequence is CASRSRDREVTNTEAFF. DNA for the CDR3: TGTGCCAGTAGGTCCCGGGACAGGGAAGTAACGAACACTGAAGCTTTCTTT.

The chain has TRBV28 and TRBJ2-7; D remains ambiguous. Looked up from germline, CDR1 is MDHEN and CDR2 is SYDVKM. This CDR3 contains 12 residues. Trimming removed 8 bases from V and 3 bases from J, with 11 bases in between. CDR3 DNA: TGTGCCAGCCGAAGTATGAGCTACGAGCAGTACTTC. The encoded protein is CASRSMSYEQYF.

The table lists this clone with a count of one. CDR3 loop: CASGLVTGGWGRGYTF. The DNA for the CDR3 is TGTGCTAGTGGTTTGGTAACCGGGGGGTGGGGTAGGGGCTACACCTTC. The genes are TRBV12-5 and TRBJ1-2, with D possibly TRBD1 on 5 matching bases. Trimming removed 0 bases from V and 8 bases from J, with 19 bases in between. The CDR3 contains 16 residues. Looked up from germline, CDR1 is LGHNT and CDR2 is FRNRAP.